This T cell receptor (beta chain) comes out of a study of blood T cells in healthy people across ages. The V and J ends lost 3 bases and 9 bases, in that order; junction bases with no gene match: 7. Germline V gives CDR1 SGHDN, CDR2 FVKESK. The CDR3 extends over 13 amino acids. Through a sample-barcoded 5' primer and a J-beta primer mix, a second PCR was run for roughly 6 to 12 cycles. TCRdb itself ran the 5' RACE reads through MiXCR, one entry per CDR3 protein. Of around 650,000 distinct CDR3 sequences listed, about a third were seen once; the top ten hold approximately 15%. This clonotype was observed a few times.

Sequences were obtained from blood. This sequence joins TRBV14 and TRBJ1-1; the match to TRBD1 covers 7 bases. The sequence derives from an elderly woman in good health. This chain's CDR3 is CASSQTGTAKAFF. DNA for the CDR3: TGTGCCAGCAGCCAGACAGGGACCGCCAAAGCTTTCTTT.